The 3 T cell receptor beta chains in this list originate from one sample, sequenced in a study of shared clonotypes between healthy human individuals. Only in-frame clones appear in the TCRdb table, and some are missing; sequencing was by immunoSEQ multiplex PCR. The sample lists under 1,100,000 clones; roughly 75% were seen once. Sample: memory CD4+ T cells sorted from blood. Regarding subset: CD45RA-negative fraction. The receptors here all came from a man aged 18 to 30 in good health.

The rearrangement uses TRBV28 and TRBJ2-3; possibly TRBD2 for D (5 bases). This CDR3 region has 12 residues. The germline V gene has CDR1 MDHEN and CDR2 SYDVKM. The ends were cut back, 6 bases at V and 10 bases at J, with 14 bases in the middle. CDR3 coding DNA: TGTGCCAGCAGCCCGGGATCTTGGGCGCAGTATTTT. Translated: CASSPGSWAQYF.

The chain combines TRBV2 with TRBJ2-7; D may match TRBD1 or TRBD2 (5 bases each). V lost 0 bases, J lost 6 bases, and 9 bases lay in between. Germline V gives CDR1 SNHLY, CDR2 FYNNEI. This CDR3 is built from 13 residues. CDR3 in DNA: TGTGCCAGCAGTGAAGCGGGGACGGGCGAGCAGTACTTC. As protein: CASSEAGTGEQYF.

This sequence joins TRBV19 and TRBJ2-6; TRBD1 matches at 11 bases. V trimming: 5 bases; J trimming: 3 bases; junction bases outside the gene matches: 9. The germline gives CDR1 LNHDA, CDR2 SQIVND (reference sequence). CDR3 length: 18 amino acids. The DNA of the CDR3 is TGTGCCAGTAGTTCGACCGGGACAGGGGGATTTGGGGCCAACGTCCTGACTTTC. Protein: CASSSTGTGGFGANVLTF.